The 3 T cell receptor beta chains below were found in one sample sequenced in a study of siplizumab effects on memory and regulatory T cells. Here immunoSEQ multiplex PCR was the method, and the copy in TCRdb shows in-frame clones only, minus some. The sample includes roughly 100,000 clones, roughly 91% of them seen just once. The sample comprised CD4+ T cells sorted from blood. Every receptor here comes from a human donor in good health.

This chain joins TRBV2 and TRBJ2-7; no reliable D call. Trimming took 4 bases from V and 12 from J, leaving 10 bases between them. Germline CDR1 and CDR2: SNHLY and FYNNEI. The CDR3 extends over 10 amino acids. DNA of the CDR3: TGTGCCAGCAGTGTTGGAAAGCCGTACTTC. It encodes CASSVGKPYF.

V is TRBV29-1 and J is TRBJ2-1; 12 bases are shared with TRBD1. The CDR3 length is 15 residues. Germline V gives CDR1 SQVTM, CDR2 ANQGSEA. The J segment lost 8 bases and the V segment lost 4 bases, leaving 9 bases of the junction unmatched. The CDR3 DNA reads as TGCAGCGTTGCTGGGGACAGGGGGCGCGTTGATGAGCAGTTCTTC. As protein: CSVAGDRGRVDEQFF.

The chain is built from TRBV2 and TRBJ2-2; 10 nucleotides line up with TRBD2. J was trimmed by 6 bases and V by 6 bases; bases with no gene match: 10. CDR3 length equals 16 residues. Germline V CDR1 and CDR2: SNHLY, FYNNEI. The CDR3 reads CASRKLGTSDAGELFF. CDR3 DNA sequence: TGTGCCAGCAGGAAATTGGGGACTAGCGACGCCGGGGAGCTGTTTTTT. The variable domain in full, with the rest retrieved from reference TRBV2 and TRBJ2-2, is EPEVTQTPSHQVTQMGQEVILRCVPISNHLYFYWYRQILGQKVEFLVSFYNNEISEKSEIFDDQFSVERPDGSNFTLKIRSTKLEDSAMYFCASRKLGTSDAGELFFGEGSRLTVL.